This T cell receptor (beta chain) stems from a study of cytomegalovirus exposure and HLA in healthy donors. At the level of the study: From HLA-typed donors, an early data release held roughly 89 million unique TCRs.

Study-wide findings and caveats: When a later analysis was performed, an Asian-associated ancestry cluster reportedly had fewer N-insertions than the approximately 600-donor mean. A later analysis found most CMV-associated TCR beta chains apparently HLA-restricted. Many donors shared some public TCRs, even though most TCR sequences were rare.

The V gene lost 3 bases and the J gene lost 6 bases, with 15 bases spanning the gap. The CDR3 extends over 14 amino acids. Germline V gene data show CDR1 as SGDLS and CDR2 as YYNGEE. Vbeta (60) and Jbeta (13) primers were used in the PCR. TCRdb keeps only in-frame clones here, not all; method: immunoSEQ multiplex PCR. The table includes roughly 160,000 clones, more than 75% detected once. A remark on this clone: Its target is unknown.

The sequenced sample was PBMCs. This chain uses TRBV9 with TRBJ1-2; D may be TRBD1 (5 bases). The clonotype comes from a man younger than 35 in good health and CMV-seropositive. The CDR3 sequence: CASSAGGRADGYTF. CDR3 in DNA: TGTGCCAGCAGCGCCGGGGGACGGGCGGATGGCTACACCTTC.